This TCR beta chain stems from a study of cytomegalovirus exposure and HLA in healthy donors. It was with 60 Vbeta and 13 Jbeta primers that the PCR ran. Methods used by the authors: A later analysis counted 65 million to 90 million unique TCR beta chains, about 11 million shared. This table comes from immunoSEQ multiplex PCR, and its TCRdb copy is limited to in-frame clones, with some not included. The D gene and trimming were derived from the DNA, and the V and J assignments and clone size from that table. The data hold over 150,000 clones, with approximately 74% observed a single time. Looked up from germline, CDR1 is LGHNA and CDR2 is YSLEER. J gave up 5 bases and V 1 base, and 10 bases lay outside the gene matches. This CDR3 contains 16 residues.

The sample consisted of PBMCs. The chain links TRBV4-3 to TRBJ2-7; 8 nucleotides line up with TRBD2. The TCR comes from a man aged 25-45 years in good health and CMV-seronegative. Written as DNA, the CDR3 is TGCGCCAGCAGCCAAGCCAGCGGGGGCGTCCTGAACGAGCAGTACTTC. This encodes CASSQASGGVLNEQYF.